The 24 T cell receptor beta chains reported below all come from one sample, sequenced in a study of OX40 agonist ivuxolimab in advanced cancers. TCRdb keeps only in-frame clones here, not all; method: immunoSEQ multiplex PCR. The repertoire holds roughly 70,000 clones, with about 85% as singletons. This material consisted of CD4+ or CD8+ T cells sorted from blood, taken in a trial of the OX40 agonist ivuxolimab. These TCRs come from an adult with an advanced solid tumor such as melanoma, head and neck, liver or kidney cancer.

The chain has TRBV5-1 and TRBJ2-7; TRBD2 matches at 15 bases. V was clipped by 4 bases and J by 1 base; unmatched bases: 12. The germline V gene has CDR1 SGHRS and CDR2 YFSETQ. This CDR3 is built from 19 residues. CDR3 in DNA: TGCGCCAGCAGCCCCCGACTGGGACTAGCGGGAGGCAAATCCTACGAGCAGTACTTC. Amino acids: CASSPRLGLAGGKSYEQYF. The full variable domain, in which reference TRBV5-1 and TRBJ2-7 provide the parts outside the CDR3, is KAGVTQTPRYLIKTRGQQVTLSCSPISGHRSVSWYQQTPGQGLQFLFEYFSETQRNKGNFPGRFSGRQFSNSRSEMNVSTLELGDSALYLCASSPRLGLAGGKSYEQYFGPGTRLTVT.

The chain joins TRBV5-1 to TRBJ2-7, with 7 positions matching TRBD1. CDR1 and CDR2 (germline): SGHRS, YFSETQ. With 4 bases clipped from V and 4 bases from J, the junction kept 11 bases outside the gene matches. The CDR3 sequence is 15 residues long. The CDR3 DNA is TGCGCCAGCAGCGTAGAACAGGGGCGCGGGTACGAGCAGTACTTC. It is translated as CASSVEQGRGYEQYF.

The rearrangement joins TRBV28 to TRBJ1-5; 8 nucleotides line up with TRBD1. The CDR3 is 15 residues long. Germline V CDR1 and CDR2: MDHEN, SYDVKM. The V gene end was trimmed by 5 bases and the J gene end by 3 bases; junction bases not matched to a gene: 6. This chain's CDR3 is CASSQTGGFNQPQHF. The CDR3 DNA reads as TGTGCCAGCAGTCAAACAGGGGGTTTCAATCAGCCCCAGCATTTT.

In DNA, the CDR3 is TGTGCCAGCAGTGAAATATCGGGCACTGAAGCTTTCTTT. Translation gives CASSEISGTEAFF. The V and J genes are TRBV6-1 and TRBJ1-1; D is uncertain. CDR1 MNHNS and CDR2 SASEGT come from the germline V gene. Trimming removed 2 bases at V and 4 bases at J, with 8 bases between. There are 13 residues in the CDR3.

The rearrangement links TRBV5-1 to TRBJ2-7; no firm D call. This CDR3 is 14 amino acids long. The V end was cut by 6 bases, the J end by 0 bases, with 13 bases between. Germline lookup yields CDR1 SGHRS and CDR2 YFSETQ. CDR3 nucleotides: TGCGCCAGCACGGATATGAAGAGCTCCTACGAGCAGTACTTC. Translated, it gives CASTDMKSSYEQYF.

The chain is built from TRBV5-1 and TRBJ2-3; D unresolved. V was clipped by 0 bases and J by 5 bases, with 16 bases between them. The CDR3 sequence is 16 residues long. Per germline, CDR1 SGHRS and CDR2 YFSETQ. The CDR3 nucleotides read TGCGCCAGCAGCTTGGAGGGCTGGGGAATCGGAGATACGCAGTATTTT. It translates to CASSLEGWGIGDTQYF.

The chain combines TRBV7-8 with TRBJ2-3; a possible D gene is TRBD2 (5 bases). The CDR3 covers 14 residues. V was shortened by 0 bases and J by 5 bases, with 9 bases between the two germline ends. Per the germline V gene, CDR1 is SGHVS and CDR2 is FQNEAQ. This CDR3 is CASSLALRGDTQYF. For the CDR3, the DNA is TGTGCCAGCAGCTTAGCGTTACGGGGAGATACGCAGTATTTT.

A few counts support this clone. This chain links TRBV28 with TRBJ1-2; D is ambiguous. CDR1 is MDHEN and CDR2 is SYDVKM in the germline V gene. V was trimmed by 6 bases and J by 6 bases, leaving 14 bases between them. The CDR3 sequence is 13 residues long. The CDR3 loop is CASRRSAQDGYTF. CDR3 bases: TGTGCCAGCAGAAGGTCAGCCCAGGATGGCTACACCTTC.

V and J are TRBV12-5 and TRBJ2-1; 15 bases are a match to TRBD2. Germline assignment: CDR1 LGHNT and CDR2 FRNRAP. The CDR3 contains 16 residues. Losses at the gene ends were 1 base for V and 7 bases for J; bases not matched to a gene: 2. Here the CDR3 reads CASGLAGTSGRNEQFF. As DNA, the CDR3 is TGTGCTAGTGGTTTGGCTGGGACTAGCGGGAGGAATGAGCAGTTCTTC. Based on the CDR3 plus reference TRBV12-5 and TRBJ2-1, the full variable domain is DARVTQTPRHKVTEMGQEVTMRCQPILGHNTVFWYRQTMMQGLELLAYFRNRAPLDDSGMPKDRFSAEMPDATLATLKIQPSEPRDSAVYFCASGLAGTSGRNEQFFGPGTRLTVL.

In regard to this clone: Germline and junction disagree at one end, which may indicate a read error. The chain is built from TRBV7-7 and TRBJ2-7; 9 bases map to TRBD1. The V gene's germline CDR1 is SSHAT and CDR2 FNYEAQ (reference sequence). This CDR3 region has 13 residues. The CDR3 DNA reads TGTGCTAGCAGCCGTGGACAGGGGTACGAGCAGTACTTC. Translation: CASSRGQGYEQYF.

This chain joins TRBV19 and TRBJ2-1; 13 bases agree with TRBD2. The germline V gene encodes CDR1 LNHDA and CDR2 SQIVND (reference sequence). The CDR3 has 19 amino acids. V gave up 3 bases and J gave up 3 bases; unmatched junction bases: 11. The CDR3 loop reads CASSINAGGLAGSYNEQFF. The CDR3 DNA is TGTGCCAGTAGTATCAATGCGGGGGGACTAGCGGGAAGCTACAATGAGCAGTTCTTC.

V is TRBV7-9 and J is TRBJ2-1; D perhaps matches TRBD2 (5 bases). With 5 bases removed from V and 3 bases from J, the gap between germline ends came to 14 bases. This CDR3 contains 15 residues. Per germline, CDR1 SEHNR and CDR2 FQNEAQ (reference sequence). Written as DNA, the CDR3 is TGTGCCAGCAGCGCCCGCGCGGGCCACTACAATGAGCAGTTCTTC. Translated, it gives CASSARAGHYNEQFF.

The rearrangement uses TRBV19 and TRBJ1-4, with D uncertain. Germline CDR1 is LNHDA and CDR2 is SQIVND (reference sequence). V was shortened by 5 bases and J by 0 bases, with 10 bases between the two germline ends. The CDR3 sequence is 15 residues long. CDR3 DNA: TGTGCCAGTAGTCAGAGTACTACAACTAATGAAAAACTGTTTTTT. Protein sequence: CASSQSTTTNEKLFF.

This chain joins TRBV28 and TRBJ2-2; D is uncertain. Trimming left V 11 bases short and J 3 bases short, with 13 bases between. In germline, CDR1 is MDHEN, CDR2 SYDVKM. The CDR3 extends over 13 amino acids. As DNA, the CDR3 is TGTGCCTCACCCTCCCCGGACACCGGGGAGCTGTTTTTT. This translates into CASPSPDTGELFF.

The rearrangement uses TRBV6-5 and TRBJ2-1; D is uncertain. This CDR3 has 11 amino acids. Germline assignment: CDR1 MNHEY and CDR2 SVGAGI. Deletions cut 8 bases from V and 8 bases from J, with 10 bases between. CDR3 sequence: CASSPGHEQFF. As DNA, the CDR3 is TGTGCCAGCTCTCCGGGCCATGAGCAGTTCTTC.

The CDR3 DNA follows: TGCGCCAGCAGCTTTACCAGGGACCACGGGGAGCTGTTTTTT. This encodes CASSFTRDHGELFF. The chain recombines TRBV5-1 with TRBJ2-2; D assignment may be TRBD1 or TRBD2 (5 bases each). The germline V and J ends were trimmed by 2 bases and 7 bases, with 12 bases remaining between them. Per germline, CDR1 SGHRS and CDR2 YFSETQ. The CDR3 consists of 14 residues.

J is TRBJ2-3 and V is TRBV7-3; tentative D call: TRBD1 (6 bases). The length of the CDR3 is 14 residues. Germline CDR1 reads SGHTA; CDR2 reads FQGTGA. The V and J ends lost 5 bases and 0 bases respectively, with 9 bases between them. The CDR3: CASSKQGSTDTQYF. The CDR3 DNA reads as TGTGCCAGCAGCAAACAGGGTAGCACAGATACGCAGTATTTT.

The CDR3 loop is CASSYRGQGSNQPQHF. CDR3 nucleotides: TGTGCCAGCAGTTACAGGGGGCAAGGGAGCAATCAGCCCCAGCATTTT. The genes are TRBV28 and TRBJ1-5, with 9 bases aligning to TRBD1. Per germline, CDR1 MDHEN and CDR2 SYDVKM. The CDR3 loop spans 16 amino acids. Losses at the gene ends were 4 bases for V and 1 base for J; bases not matched to a gene: 5. The variable domain in full, completed from reference TRBV28 and TRBJ1-5, reads DVKVTQSSRYLVKRTGEKVFLECVQDMDHENMFWYRQDPGLGLRLIYFSYDVKMKEKGDIPEGYSVSREKKERFSLILESASTNQTSMYLCASSYRGQGSNQPQHFGDGTRLSIL.

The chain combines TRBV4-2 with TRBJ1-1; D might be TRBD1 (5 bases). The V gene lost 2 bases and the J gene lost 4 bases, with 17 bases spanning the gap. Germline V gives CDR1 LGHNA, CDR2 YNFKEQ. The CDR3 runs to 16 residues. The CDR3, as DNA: TGTGCCAGCAGCCAAACACCTTTTCAGGGCGGCACTGAAGCTTTCTTT. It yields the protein CASSQTPFQGGTEAFF.

CDR3 sequence reads: CASSLEGARHNEQFF. The CDR3 DNA sequence: TGTGCCAGCAGCTTAGAGGGGGCGCGCCACAATGAGCAGTTCTTC. The chain carries TRBV7-2 and TRBJ2-1; 7 bases line up with TRBD1. Looked up from germline, CDR1 is SGHTA and CDR2 is FQGNSA. This CDR3 is 15 amino acids long. Losses at the gene ends were 1 base for V and 5 bases for J; bases not matched to a gene: 5.

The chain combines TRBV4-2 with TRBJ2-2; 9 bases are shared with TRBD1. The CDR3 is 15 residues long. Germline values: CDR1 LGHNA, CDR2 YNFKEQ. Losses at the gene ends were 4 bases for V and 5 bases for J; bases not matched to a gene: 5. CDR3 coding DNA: TGTGCCAGCAGCCCAAGACAGGGGGAAACCGGGGAGCTGTTTTTT. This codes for CASSPRQGETGELFF.

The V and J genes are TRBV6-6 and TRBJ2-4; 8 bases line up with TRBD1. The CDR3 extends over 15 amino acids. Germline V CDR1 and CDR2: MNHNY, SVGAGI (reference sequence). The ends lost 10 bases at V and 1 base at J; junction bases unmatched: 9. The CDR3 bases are TGTGCCACTTCACTTCGGGACAGGGCCAAAAACATTCAGTACTTC. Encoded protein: CATSLRDRAKNIQYF.

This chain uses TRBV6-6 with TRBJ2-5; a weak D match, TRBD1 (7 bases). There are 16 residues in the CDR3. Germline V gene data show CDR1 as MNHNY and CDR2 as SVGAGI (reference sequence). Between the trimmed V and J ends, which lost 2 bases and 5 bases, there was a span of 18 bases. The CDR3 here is CASSYRQGGGLETQYF. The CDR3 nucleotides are TGTGCCAGCAGTTACCGACAGGGAGGAGGGCTGGAGACCCAGTACTTC.

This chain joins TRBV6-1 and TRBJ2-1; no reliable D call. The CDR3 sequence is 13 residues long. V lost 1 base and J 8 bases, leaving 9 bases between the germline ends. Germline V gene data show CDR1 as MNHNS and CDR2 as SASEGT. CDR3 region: CASSEENSHEQFF. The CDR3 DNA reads TGTGCCAGCAGTGAAGAGAACTCACATGAGCAGTTCTTC.